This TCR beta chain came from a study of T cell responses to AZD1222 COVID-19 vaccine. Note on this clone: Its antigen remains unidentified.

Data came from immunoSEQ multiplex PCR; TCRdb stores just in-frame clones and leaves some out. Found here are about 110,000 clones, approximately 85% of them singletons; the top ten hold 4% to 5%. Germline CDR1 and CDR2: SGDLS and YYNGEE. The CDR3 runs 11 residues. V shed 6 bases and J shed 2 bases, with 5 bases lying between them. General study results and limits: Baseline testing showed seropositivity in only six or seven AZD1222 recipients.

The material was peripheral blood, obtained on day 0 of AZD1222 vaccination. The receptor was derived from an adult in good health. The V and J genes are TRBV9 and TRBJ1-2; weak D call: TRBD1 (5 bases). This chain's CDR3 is CASNRNYGYTF. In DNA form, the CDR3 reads TGTGCCAGCAACAGGAACTATGGCTACACCTTC.